This is a list of T cell receptor beta chains from one sample in a study of blood T cells in healthy people across ages. TCRdb analysed the 5' RACE reads with MiXCR anew, one entry per CDR3 protein. In the table there are about 830,000 distinct CDR3 sequences, around 68% of which are singletons. The material sequenced was blood. Source of these receptors: a young man in good health. Both conserved end residues are part of each CDR3. A D gene is named only where the DNA matches it firmly. Only some rows state a clone size, as once, few, many or a class for expanded clones.

size	D	J	V	CDR3	DNA
.	.	TRBJ2-7	TRBV29-1	CSGGLGTYEQYF	TGCAGCGGGGGGCTAGGAACCTACGAGCAGTACTTC
.	TRBD1	TRBJ2-5	TRBV9	CASSFHPGQGAETQYF	TGTGCCAGCAGCTTCCATCCGGGACAGGGGGCTGAGACCCAGTACTTC
.	.	TRBJ2-5	TRBV11-2	CASSAQRQHQETQYF	TGTGCCAGCAGCGCACAGCGCCAACACCAAGAGACCCAGTACTTC
.	.	TRBJ2-2	TRBV4-2	CASSQTETGELFF	TGTGCCAGCAGCCAAACAGAGACCGGGGAGCTGTTTTTT
.	TRBD1	TRBJ1-4	TRBV29-1	CSVAGTEGHNEKLFF	TGCAGCGTTGCGGGGACAGAGGGCCATAATGAAAAACTGTTTTTT
.	TRBD1	TRBJ2-1	TRBV9	CASSPPDRGINNEQFF	TGTGCCAGCAGCCCCCCGGACAGGGGGATCAACAATGAGCAGTTCTTC
few	.	TRBJ2-6	TRBV5-1	CASSSGPGANVLTF	TGCGCCAGCAGCTCCGGACCTGGCGCCAACGTCCTGACTTTC
.	.	TRBJ1-1	TRBV20-1	CSASGGATGNTEAFF	TGCAGTGCTAGCGGAGGCGCCACGGGGAACACTGAAGCTTTCTTT
few	TRBD1	TRBJ2-7	TRBV6-2/TRBV6-3	CASRGTGNYEQYF	TGTGCCAGCAGGGGGACAGGCAACTACGAGCAGTACTTC
.	TRBD1	TRBJ2-5	TRBV12-3/TRBV12-4	CASSFPGGLTQYF	TGTGCCAGCAGTTTTCCAGGGGGCCTGACCCAGTACTTC
.	.	TRBJ1-1	TRBV4-1	CASSQPDRNTEAFF	TGCGCCAGCAGCCAACCCGACAGGAACACTGAAGCTTTCTTT
.	.	TRBJ2-2	TRBV3-1	CASSQRTGELFF	TGTGCCAGCAGCCAAAGAACCGGGGAGCTGTTTTTT
once	TRBD1	TRBJ2-1	TRBV5-1	CASSLVSTGSYSEQFF	TGCGCCAGCAGCTTGGTTTCGACAGGGAGCTACAGTGAGCAGTTCTTC
.	TRBD1	TRBJ1-1	TRBV6-6	CASVDRVGTEAFF	TGTGCCAGCGTCGACAGGGTCGGCACTGAAGCTTTCTTT
.	.	TRBJ2-7	TRBV11-2	CASSSGTAASYEQYF	TGTGCCAGCAGCTCAGGCACCGCCGCCTCCTACGAGCAGTACTTC
once	.	TRBJ1-2	TRBV20-1	CSAPEAENYGYTF	TGCAGTGCTCCCGAGGCAGAAAACTATGGCTACACCTTC
.	.	TRBJ2-2	TRBV6-5	CASSQGFTGELFF	TGTGCCAGCAGTCAGGGGTTCACCGGGGAGCTGTTTTTT
.	TRBD1	TRBJ2-5	TRBV12-3/TRBV12-4	CASRETGTGSVTAQETQYF	TGTGCCAGCAGGGAAACCGGGACAGGGAGTGTTACGGCCCAAGAGACCCAGTACTTC
.	TRBD1	TRBJ2-7	TRBV5-1	CASSAGQGGNEQYF	TGCGCCAGCAGCGCGGGACAGGGGGGGAACGAGCAGTACTTC
once	TRBD2	TRBJ2-1	TRBV3-1	CASSLGASGVRGEQFF	TGTGCCAGCAGCCTAGGAGCTAGCGGGGTTAGGGGGGAGCAGTTCTTC
.	.	TRBJ2-4	TRBV20-1	CSARTGAGGGNIQYF	TGCAGTGCTAGAACGGGAGCAGGGGGAGGTAACATTCAGTACTTC
few	.	TRBJ2-7	TRBV7-9	CASSQDGFYEQYF	TGTGCCAGCAGCCAGGACGGATTCTACGAGCAGTACTTC
.	.	TRBJ2-5	TRBV20-1	CSGQIQETQYF	TGCAGTGGACAGATCCAAGAGACCCAGTACTTC
few	.	TRBJ2-1	TRBV9	CASSVDGGEQFF	TGTGCCAGCAGCGTAGACGGTGGTGAGCAGTTCTTC
.	TRBD2	TRBJ2-5	TRBV4-3	CASSQSLAGTQETQYF	TGCGCCAGCAGCCAATCACTAGCGGGGACTCAAGAGACCCAGTACTTC
.	.	TRBJ2-3	TRBV9	CASSVGLPSTDTQYF	TGTGCCAGCAGCGTTGGCCTACCTAGCACAGATACGCAGTATTTT
.	TRBD1	TRBJ2-1	TRBV24-1	CATSDLTGANNEQFF	TGTGCCACCAGTGATTTGACAGGGGCAAACAATGAGCAGTTCTTC
few	.	TRBJ1-2	TRBV29-1	CSVGRDYGYTF	TGCAGCGTTGGCAGGGACTATGGCTACACCTTC
.	.	TRBJ2-7	TRBV6-2/TRBV6-3	CASRDHYEQYF	TGTGCCAGCAGAGACCACTACGAGCAGTACTTC
.	.	TRBJ2-6	TRBV29-1	CSVVIQGAGANVLTF	TGCAGCGTTGTTATACAGGGAGCTGGGGCCAACGTCCTGACTTTC
few	.	TRBJ2-5	TRBV29-1	CSAKQGQETQYF	TGCAGCGCAAAACAGGGCCAAGAGACCCAGTACTTC
.	.	TRBJ2-1	TRBV6-1	CASSEQRGEQFF	TGTGCCAGCAGTGAACAAAGGGGCGAGCAGTTCTTC
.	TRBD1	TRBJ2-5	TRBV4-2	CASSQTGAETQYF	TGTGCCAGCAGCCAAACAGGGGCAGAGACCCAGTACTTC
few	.	TRBJ2-5	TRBV5-1	CASSLGVASPQETQYF	TGCGCCAGCAGCTTGGGAGTGGCTAGCCCCCAAGAGACCCAGTACTTC
.	.	TRBJ2-4	TRBV28	CATTPHKNIQYF	TGTGCCACCACCCCACACAAAAACATTCAGTACTTC
.	TRBD1	TRBJ2-4	TRBV7-2	CASSPPTGVQNIQYF	TGTGCCAGCAGCCCGCCCACAGGGGTGCAAAACATTCAGTACTTC
.	.	TRBJ2-1	TRBV7-9	CASTIGTYNEQFF	TGTGCCAGCACAATCGGGACTTACAATGAGCAGTTCTTC
.	.	TRBJ2-1	TRBV5-1	CASSLSGFRSYNEQFF	TGCGCCAGCAGCTTGTCGGGATTCCGCTCCTACAATGAGCAGTTCTTC
.	TRBD2	TRBJ2-7	TRBV7-2	CASSLEMAGEDEQYF	TGTGCCAGCAGCTTAGAAATGGCGGGGGAGGACGAGCAGTACTTC
few	.	TRBJ1-2	TRBV3-1	CASQFLQYGYTF	TGTGCCAGCCAATTCCTCCAGTATGGCTACACCTTC
once	.	TRBJ2-1	TRBV11-2	CASSFHDGTNEQFF	TGTGCCAGCAGCTTCCACGATGGTACCAATGAGCAGTTCTTC
.	.	TRBJ2-1	TRBV7-9	CASSFSGDEQFF	TGTGCCAGCAGCTTCTCCGGCGATGAGCAGTTCTTC
.	TRBD1	TRBJ2-7	TRBV12-3/TRBV12-4	CASTLGQGGLEQYF	TGTGCCAGCACTCTGGGACAGGGGGGCCTCGAGCAGTACTTC
.	TRBD2	TRBJ2-7	TRBV7-2	CASSFLAGALYYEQYF	TGTGCCAGCAGCTTCCTAGCGGGGGCACTTTACTACGAGCAGTACTTC
.	.	TRBJ2-3	TRBV7-6	CASSAWGAQYF	TGTGCCAGCAGCGCGTGGGGGGCGCAGTATTTT
.	TRBD1	TRBJ2-3	TRBV6-5	CASNPGQGATDTQYF	TGTGCCAGCAACCCCGGACAGGGGGCCACAGATACGCAGTATTTT
few	.	TRBJ2-5	TRBV20-1	CSASFGGGKETQYF	TGCAGTGCCTCATTTGGGGGGGGCAAAGAGACCCAGTACTTC
.	.	TRBJ2-7	TRBV28	CASSLYLTPQKLYEQYF	TGTGCCAGCAGTTTATATTTAACCCCACAGAAACTCTACGAGCAGTACTTC
.	TRBD1	TRBJ2-1	TRBV9	CASSVQGQSRGNEQFF	TGTGCCAGCAGCGTACAGGGACAGTCCAGGGGCAATGAGCAGTTCTTC
.	.	TRBJ2-3	TRBV24-1	CATGGLGDTQYF	TGTGCCACCGGGGGACTGGGGGATACGCAGTATTTT
.	TRBD1	TRBJ2-5	TRBV7-3	CASSLNLGGIETQYF	TGTGCCAGCAGCTTAAACCTAGGGGGCATAGAGACCCAGTACTTC
.	.	TRBJ2-4	TRBV5-1	CASILGVAKNIQYF	TGCGCCAGCATCTTGGGAGTAGCCAAAAACATTCAGTACTTC
.	TRBD1	TRBJ2-1	TRBV18	CASSPLGQVGNEQFF	TGTGCCAGCTCACCACTAGGACAGGTTGGCAATGAGCAGTTCTTC
.	.	TRBJ1-2	TRBV2	CASSLQSGGYTF	TGTGCCAGCAGTCTCCAAAGCGGGGGCTACACCTTC
.	.	TRBJ1-1	TRBV29-1	CSVVGGGNGGAAFF	TGCAGCGTTGTCGGCGGGGGCAACGGGGGTGCAGCTTTCTTT
.	TRBD1	TRBJ1-5	TRBV28	CASRQNRGARGQPQHF	TGTGCCAGCAGACAAAACAGGGGGGCGCGCGGCCAGCCCCAGCATTTT
.	.	TRBJ1-1	TRBV15	CATSREGNVDTEAFF	TGTGCCACCAGCAGAGAGGGCAACGTGGACACTGAAGCTTTCTTT